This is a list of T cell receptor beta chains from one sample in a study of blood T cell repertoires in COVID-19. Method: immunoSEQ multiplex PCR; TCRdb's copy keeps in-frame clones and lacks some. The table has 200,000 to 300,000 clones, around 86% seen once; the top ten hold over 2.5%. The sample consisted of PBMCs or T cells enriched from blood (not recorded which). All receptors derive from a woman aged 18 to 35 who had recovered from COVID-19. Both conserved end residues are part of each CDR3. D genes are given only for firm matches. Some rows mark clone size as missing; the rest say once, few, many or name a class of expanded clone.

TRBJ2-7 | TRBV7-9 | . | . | CASSEGLIGYEQYF | TGTGCCAGCAGTGAGGGTTTAATCGGTTACGAGCAGTACTTC
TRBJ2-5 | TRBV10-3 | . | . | CAGAPGLQETQYF | TGTGCCGGCGCTCCGGGACTCCAAGAGACCCAGTACTTC
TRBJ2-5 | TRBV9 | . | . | CASSDTRGTQYF | TGTGCCAGCAGCGACACCCGGGGGACCCAGTACTTC
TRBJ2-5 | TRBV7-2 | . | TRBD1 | CASSPRTGIKTQYF | TGTGCCAGCAGCCCAAGGACAGGTATCAAGACCCAGTACTTC
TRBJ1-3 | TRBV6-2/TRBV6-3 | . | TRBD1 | CASSPQGSTSGNTIYF | TGTGCCAGCAGCCCACAGGGGTCGACCTCTGGAAACACCATATATTTT
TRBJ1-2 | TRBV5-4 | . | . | CASSLDGGGYTF | TGTGCCAGCAGCTTGGATGGCGGCGGCTACACCTTC
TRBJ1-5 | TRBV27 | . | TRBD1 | CASSPTGGNQPQHF | TGTGCCAGCAGCCCCACAGGGGGCAATCAGCCCCAGCATTTT
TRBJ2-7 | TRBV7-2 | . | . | CASSLSGYSYEQYF | TGTGCCAGCAGCTTAAGCGGGTACTCCTACGAGCAGTACTTC
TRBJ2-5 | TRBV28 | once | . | CASSFGRWETQYF | TGTGCCAGCAGCTTCGGGAGATGGGAGACCCAGTACTTC
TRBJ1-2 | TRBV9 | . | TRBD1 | CASSVAGTGGYGYTF | TGTGCCAGCAGCGTAGCGGGGACAGGGGGCTATGGCTACACCTTC
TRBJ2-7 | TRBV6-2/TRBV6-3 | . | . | CASSYSRQTYEQYF | TGTGCCAGCAGTTACTCGAGGCAGACCTACGAGCAGTACTTC
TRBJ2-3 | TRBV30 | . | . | CAWRVGRGTDTQYF | TGTGCCTGGAGGGTCGGGCGGGGCACAGATACGCAGTATTTT
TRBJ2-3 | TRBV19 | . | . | CASSRFRENTDTQYF | TGTGCCAGCTCCCGCTTCAGGGAAAACACAGATACGCAGTATTTT
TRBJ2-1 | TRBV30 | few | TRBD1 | CAWSRGQGNNEQFF | TGTGCCTGGAGTCGGGGACAGGGGAACAATGAGCAGTTCTTC
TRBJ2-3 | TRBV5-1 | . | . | CASSLGLSTDTQYF | TGCGCCAGCAGCTTGGGACTTAGCACAGATACGCAGTATTTT
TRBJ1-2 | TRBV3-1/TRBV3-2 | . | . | CASSQVQNYGYTF | TGTGCCAGCAGCCAAGTACAAAACTATGGCTACACCTTC
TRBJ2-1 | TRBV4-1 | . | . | CASSQDLLGGDEQFF | TGCGCCAGCAGCCAAGATTTGTTAGGGGGGGATGAGCAGTTCTTC
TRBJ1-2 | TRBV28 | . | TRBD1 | CASSSGQTPYGYTF | TGTGCCAGCAGTTCGGGACAGACCCCCTATGGCTACACCTTC
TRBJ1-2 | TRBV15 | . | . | CATSSLKDRTVSTNYGYTF | TGTGCCACCAGCAGCCTAAAGGACCGGACAGTCTCCACTAACTATGGCTACACCTTC
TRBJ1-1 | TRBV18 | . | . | CASSPAGLLAFF | TGTGCCAGCTCACCAGCCGGTCTGCTAGCTTTCTTT
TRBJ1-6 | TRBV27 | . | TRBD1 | CASSGTESSYNSPLHF | TGTGCCAGCAGCGGGACAGAGAGCTCCTATAATTCACCCCTCCACTTT
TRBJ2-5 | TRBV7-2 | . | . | CASSPQGAETQYF | TGTGCCAGCAGCCCCCAGGGTGCAGAGACCCAGTACTTC
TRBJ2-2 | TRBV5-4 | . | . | CALHRGTGELFF | TGTGCCCTTCACCGGGGCACCGGGGAGCTGTTTTTT
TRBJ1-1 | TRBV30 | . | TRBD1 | CAWFRQGRAFF | TGTGCCTGGTTCAGACAGGGTAGGGCTTTCTTT
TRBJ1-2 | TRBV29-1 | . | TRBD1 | CSVAFGQGYTF | TGCAGCGTTGCATTCGGACAGGGGTACACCTTC
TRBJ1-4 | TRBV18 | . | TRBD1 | CASSPVGRTGEGEKLFF | TGTGCCAGCTCACCCGTGGGACGGACAGGGGAAGGGGAAAAACTGTTTTTT
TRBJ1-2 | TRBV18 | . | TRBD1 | CASSELRDRGNGYTF | TGTGCCAGCTCAGAACTCCGGGACAGGGGGAATGGCTACACCTTC
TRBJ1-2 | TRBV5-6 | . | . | CASSLPPGDHGYTF | TGTGCCAGCAGCTTGCCGCCAGGGGACCATGGCTACACCTTC
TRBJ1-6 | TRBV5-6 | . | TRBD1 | CASRLDRASPLHF | TGTGCCAGCAGATTGGACAGGGCTTCACCCCTCCACTTT
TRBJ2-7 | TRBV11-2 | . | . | CASSSSTGQLGYEQYF | TGTGCCAGCAGCTCGTCAACAGGGCAGTTGGGATACGAGCAGTACTTC
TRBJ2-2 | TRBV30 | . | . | CASSRRGRLTGELFF | TGTGCCTCCTCAAGAAGAGGGAGACTCACCGGGGAGCTGTTTTTT
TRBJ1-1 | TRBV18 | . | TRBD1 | CASSPRDRGGEAFF | TGTGCCAGCTCACCAAGGGACAGGGGCGGTGAAGCTTTCTTT
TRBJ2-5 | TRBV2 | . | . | CASSTWENSGQKYF | TGTGCCAGCAGCACCTGGGAGAATTCGGGACAAAAGTACTTC
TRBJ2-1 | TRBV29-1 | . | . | CSVGSAVSYNEQFF | TGCAGCGTTGGATCAGCGGTATCCTACAATGAGCAGTTCTTC
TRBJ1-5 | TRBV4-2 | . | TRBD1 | CASSPIADRTGGGNQPQHF | TGTGCCAGCAGCCCAATCGCGGACAGGACAGGGGGGGGCAATCAGCCCCAGCATTTT
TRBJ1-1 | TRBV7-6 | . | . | CASSLEYGQPNTEAFF | TGTGCCAGCAGCTTAGAATATGGACAGCCGAACACTGAAGCTTTCTTT
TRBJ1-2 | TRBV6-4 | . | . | CASSDSAGFGYGYTF | TGTGCCAGCAGTGACTCGGCAGGGTTCGGGTATGGCTACACCTTC
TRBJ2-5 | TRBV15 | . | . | CATSHPISGTRLQETQYF | TGTGCCACCAGTCACCCAATTTCCGGGACAAGACTTCAAGAGACCCAGTACTTC
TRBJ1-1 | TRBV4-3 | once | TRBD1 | CASSQDRTGITEAFF | TGCGCCAGCAGCCAAGACAGGACAGGGATCACTGAAGCTTTCTTT
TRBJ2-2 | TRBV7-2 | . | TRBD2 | CASSWTSGGAAGELFF | TGTGCCAGCAGCTGGACTAGCGGGGGGGCGGCCGGGGAGCTGTTTTTT
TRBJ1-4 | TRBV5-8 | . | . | CASSLGSPPNEKLFF | TGTGCCAGCAGCTTGGGGAGTCCTCCTAATGAAAAACTGTTTTTT